This record concerns one T cell receptor (beta chain) sequence. This entry is derived from a study of OX40 agonist ivuxolimab in advanced cancers. The table came from immunoSEQ multiplex PCR; TCRdb's copy has only in-frame clones and leaves some out. The sample contains around 80,000 clones, 65% to 90% of which appear only once. The CDR3 spans 14 residues. Germline V gene data show CDR1 as LGHNA and CDR2 as YSLEER. Trimming stripped 0 bases from V and 1 base from J, with 6 bases between. The TCR originated in an adult with an advanced solid tumor such as melanoma, head and neck, liver or kidney cancer. The chain uses TRBV4-3 and TRBJ1-2; D is undetermined. The specimen comprised CD4+ or CD8+ T cells sorted from blood, sampled in a trial of the OX40 agonist ivuxolimab. This CDR3 reads CASSQDVVNYGYTF. The CDR3 DNA is TGCGCCAGCAGCCAAGATGTTGTTAACTATGGCTACACCTTC.